A selection of T cell receptor beta chains follows, all from one sample in a study of molecular identifiers for immune sequencing clone quantification. One entry per CDR3 protein, called by TCRdb with MiXCR from the PCR reads. The sample lists about 320,000 distinct CDR3 sequences, roughly 23% occurring once. Sequencing input: naive CD8+ T cells from blood, with Jurkat cell RNA spiked in. These TCRs come from a human donor in good health. Some libraries in this study had Jurkat cell RNA spiked in. Both conserved end residues are part of each CDR3. The order of the fields is clone size, J gene, D gene, V gene, CDR3 protein, CDR3 DNA. The D gene is left open where the match is weak. Some rows mark clone size as missing; the rest say once, few, many or name a class of expanded clone.

clone_size: NA; j_call: TRBJ2-1; d_call: NA; v_call: TRBV14; cdr3_aa: CASSQDWRDSHNEQFF; cdr3_nt: TGTGCCAGCAGCCAAGATTGGCGGGACTCCCACAATGAGCAGTTCTTC
clone_size: many; j_call: TRBJ1-1; d_call: NA; v_call: TRBV13; cdr3_aa: CASSSGHTTEAFF; cdr3_nt: TGTGCCAGCAGCTCAGGACACACCACTGAAGCTTTCTTT
clone_size: many; j_call: TRBJ2-3; d_call: TRBD2; v_call: TRBV7-2; cdr3_aa: CASSSLAGPHDTQYF; cdr3_nt: TGTGCCAGCAGCTCCCTAGCGGGCCCTCACGATACGCAGTATTTT
clone_size: NA; j_call: TRBJ1-5; d_call: NA; v_call: TRBV29-1; cdr3_aa: CSVYSGGSTDTQHF; cdr3_nt: TGCAGCGTGTATAGCGGGGGCAGCACAGATACGCAGCATTTT
clone_size: many; j_call: TRBJ2-5; d_call: NA; v_call: TRBV6-5; cdr3_aa: CASSPKGHQETQYF; cdr3_nt: TGTGCCAGCAGCCCGAAAGGGCACCAAGAGACCCAGTACTTC
clone_size: many; j_call: TRBJ2-5; d_call: NA; v_call: TRBV13; cdr3_aa: CASSPERGTQETQYF; cdr3_nt: TGTGCCAGCAGCCCCGAGAGGGGGACCCAAGAGACCCAGTACTTC
clone_size: NA; j_call: TRBJ1-2; d_call: NA; v_call: TRBV28; cdr3_aa: CASQRGHGYTF; cdr3_nt: TGTGCCAGTCAACGGGGGCATGGCTACACCTTC
clone_size: few; j_call: TRBJ2-3; d_call: TRBD2; v_call: TRBV3-1; cdr3_aa: CASSQTSDSTDTQYF; cdr3_nt: TGTGCCAGCAGCCAGACTAGCGATAGCACAGATACGCAGTATTTT
clone_size: NA; j_call: TRBJ2-7; d_call: TRBD1; v_call: TRBV10-3; cdr3_aa: CAISDPGQPSYEQCF; cdr3_nt: TGTGCCATCAGTGACCCGGGACAGCCATCCTACGAGCAGTGCTTC
clone_size: NA; j_call: TRBJ1-5; d_call: NA; v_call: TRBV6-2/TRBV6-3; cdr3_aa: CASSSGRDGNLPQHF; cdr3_nt: TGTGCCAGCAGTTCCGGCAGGGACGGGAATCTGCCCCAGCATTTT
clone_size: many; j_call: TRBJ1-1; d_call: NA; v_call: TRBV7-9; cdr3_aa: CASSPGQTNTEAFF; cdr3_nt: TGTGCCAGCAGCCCTGGACAGACGAACACTGAAGCTTTCTTT
clone_size: NA; j_call: TRBJ1-1; d_call: NA; v_call: TRBV20-1; cdr3_aa: CSARGVPGAFF; cdr3_nt: TGCAGTGCTAGAGGGGTCCCAGGAGCTTTCTTT
clone_size: many; j_call: TRBJ2-3; d_call: TRBD2; v_call: TRBV12-3/TRBV12-4; cdr3_aa: CASSFLAGVGDTQYF; cdr3_nt: TGTGCCAGCAGTTTTCTAGCGGGAGTAGGAGATACGCAGTATTTT
clone_size: few; j_call: TRBJ2-3; d_call: NA; v_call: TRBV27; cdr3_aa: CASSFGLLDTQYF; cdr3_nt: TGTGCCAGCAGTTTCGGGCTTTTAGATACGCAGTATTTT
clone_size: many; j_call: TRBJ1-1; d_call: NA; v_call: TRBV29-1; cdr3_aa: CSVEDTRVGAEAFF; cdr3_nt: TGCAGCGTTGAAGATACGAGGGTAGGCGCTGAAGCTTTCTTT
clone_size: few; j_call: TRBJ2-1; d_call: NA; v_call: TRBV7-9; cdr3_aa: CASSLVSSVEQFF; cdr3_nt: TGTGCCAGCAGCTTAGTGTCTAGCGTAGAGCAGTTCTTC
clone_size: many; j_call: TRBJ2-2; d_call: NA; v_call: TRBV24-1; cdr3_aa: CATSDFTGTGELFF; cdr3_nt: TGTGCCACCAGTGATTTCACAGGGACCGGGGAGCTGTTTTTT